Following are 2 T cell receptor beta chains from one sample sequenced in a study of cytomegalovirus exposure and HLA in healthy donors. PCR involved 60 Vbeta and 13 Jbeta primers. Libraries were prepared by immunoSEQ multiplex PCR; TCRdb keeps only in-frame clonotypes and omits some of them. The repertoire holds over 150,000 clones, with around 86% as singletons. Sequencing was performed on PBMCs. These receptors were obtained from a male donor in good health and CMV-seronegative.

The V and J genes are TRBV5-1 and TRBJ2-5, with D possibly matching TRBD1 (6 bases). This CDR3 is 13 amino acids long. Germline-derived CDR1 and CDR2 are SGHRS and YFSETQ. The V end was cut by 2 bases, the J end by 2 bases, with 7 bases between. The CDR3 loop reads CASSFTGQETQYF. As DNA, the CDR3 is TGCGCCAGCAGCTTCACAGGGCAAGAGACCCAGTACTTC.

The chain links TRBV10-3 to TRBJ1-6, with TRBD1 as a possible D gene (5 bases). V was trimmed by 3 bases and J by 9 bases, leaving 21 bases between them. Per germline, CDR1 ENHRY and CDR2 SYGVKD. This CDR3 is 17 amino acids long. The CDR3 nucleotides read TGTGCCATCAGTGATTGGGGGGGACCTGGCGGTTCTTCACCCCTCCACTTT. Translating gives CAISDWGGPGGSSPLHF.